The text below deals with one T cell receptor beta chain. Antigen unknown. Per the germline V gene, CDR1 is SGHVS and CDR2 is FNYEAQ. The CDR3 covers 13 residues. The V gene lost 5 bases and the J gene lost 4 bases, with 11 bases spanning the gap. This record belongs to a study of T cells after yellow fever vaccination. General study points: Abundant contaminating clonotypes from the bulk population could appear in FACS-sorted repertoires.

In TCRdb, the 5' RACE reads were re-called with MiXCR into one record per CDR3 protein. The repertoire holds hundreds of thousands of distinct CDR3 sequences, with 9.5% to 13% as singletons. This sequence originates from a young man who received the YFV17D yellow fever vaccine. Here the sequenced sample was PBMCs, taken on the day of the first yellow fever vaccination. The chain has TRBV7-6 and TRBJ1-2; D is undetermined. CDR3 region: CASSDPGLYGYTF. CDR3 in DNA: TGTGCCAGCAGCGACCCGGGTCTCTATGGCTACACCTTC.